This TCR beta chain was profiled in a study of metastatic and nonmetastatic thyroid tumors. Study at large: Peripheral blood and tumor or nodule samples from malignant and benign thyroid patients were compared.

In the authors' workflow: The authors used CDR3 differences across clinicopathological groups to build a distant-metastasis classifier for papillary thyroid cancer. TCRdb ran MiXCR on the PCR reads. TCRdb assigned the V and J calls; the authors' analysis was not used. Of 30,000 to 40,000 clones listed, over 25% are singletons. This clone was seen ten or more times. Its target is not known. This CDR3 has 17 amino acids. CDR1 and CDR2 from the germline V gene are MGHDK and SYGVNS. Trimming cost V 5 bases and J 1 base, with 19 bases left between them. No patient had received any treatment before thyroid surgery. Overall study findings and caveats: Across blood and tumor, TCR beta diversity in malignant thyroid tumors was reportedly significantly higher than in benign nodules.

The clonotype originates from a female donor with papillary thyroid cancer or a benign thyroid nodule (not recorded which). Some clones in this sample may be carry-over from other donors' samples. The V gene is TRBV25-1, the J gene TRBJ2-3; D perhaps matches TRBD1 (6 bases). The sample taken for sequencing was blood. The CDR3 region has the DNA TGTGCCAGCAGTTACATCCCGGACAGTCGGGGCACAGATACGCAGTATTTT. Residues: CASSYIPDSRGTDTQYF.